This record covers a single T cell receptor (beta chain). J lost 5 bases, V lost 6 bases, and 16 bases had no gene match. There are 17 residues in the CDR3. The data were obtained in a study of identical twins. TCRdb ran MiXCR on the 5' RACE reads and lists one entry per CDR3 protein. The repertoire holds around 470,000 distinct CDR3 sequences, with approximately 15% as singletons. The sample was also reused in another study, on yellow fever vaccine responses in identical twins.

The TCR comes from a woman younger than 35 in good health. The sequencing sample was made of CD4+ T cells sorted from blood. The chain has TRBV12-3 or TRBV12-4 and TRBJ2-1; TRBD1 agrees at 7 bases. The CDR3 sequence is CASSLRDSSSRDNEQFF. CDR3 DNA: TGTGCCAGCAGCCTCCGGGACAGTTCGAGTAGGGACAATGAGCAGTTCTTC.